The 30 T cell receptor beta chains below were found in one sample sequenced in a study of CD8 T cells in Susac syndrome. Reverse transcription of roughly 0.5 to 1 ug RNA used random hexamers. From the immunoSEQ multiplex PCR reads, TCRdb called clonotypes with MiXCR, one entry per CDR3 protein. Among fewer than 200,000 distinct CDR3 sequences listed, just under 95% were seen once. Material: CD4+ T cells from PBMCs. These receptors were collected from a human donor in good health.

The chain combines TRBV29-1 with TRBJ2-7; 7 bases are shared with TRBD2. From germline, CDR1 is SQVTM and CDR2 ANQGSEA. This CDR3 is built from 14 residues. Trimming cost V 4 bases and J 2 bases; bases outside gene matches: 8. The CDR3 nucleotides read TGCAGCGTTGGAGGGCCTAGCGGAGCCTACGAGCAGTACTTC. Encoded protein: CSVGGPSGAYEQYF.

The rearrangement links TRBV20-1 to TRBJ2-5, with 8 nucleotides matching TRBD2. CDR3 size: 14 residues. Germline loops: CDR1 DFQATT, CDR2 SNEGSKA (reference sequence). With V trimmed by 5 bases and J by 1 base, 6 bases remained unmatched. CDR3: CSAYSGAFQETQYF. The CDR3 DNA is TGCAGTGCTTATAGCGGGGCCTTCCAAGAGACCCAGTACTTC.

This chain uses TRBV29-1 with TRBJ1-2; TRBD1 agrees at 7 bases. The CDR3 has 13 amino acids. CDR1 SQVTM and CDR2 ANQGSEA come from the germline V gene. J was trimmed by 0 bases and V by 7 bases; bases with no gene match: 5. The CDR3 loop reads CSASGQSNYGYTF. As DNA, the CDR3 is TGCAGCGCATCGGGACAGTCTAACTATGGCTACACCTTC.

The rearrangement joins TRBV20-1 to TRBJ2-7, with TRBD2 identical over 9 bases. Per the germline V gene, CDR1 is DFQATT and CDR2 is SNEGSKA (reference sequence). The CDR3 sequence is 15 residues long. Trimming cost V 1 base and J 4 bases; bases outside gene matches: 8. CDR3 loop: CSARVPGTSLYEQYF. CDR3 nucleotides: TGCAGTGCTAGAGTGCCCGGGACTAGCCTATACGAGCAGTACTTC.

This clonotype was detected once. The V and J genes are TRBV13 and TRBJ2-7; no firm D call. Looked up from germline, CDR1 is PRHDT and CDR2 is FYEKMQ (reference sequence). The CDR3 covers 13 residues. V was cut by 5 bases and J by 2 bases, with 10 bases left in between. CDR3: CASSQTVTYEQYF. DNA of the CDR3: TGTGCCAGCAGCCAGACCGTGACCTACGAGCAGTACTTC.

The gene calls are TRBV6-2 or TRBV6-3 and TRBJ2-1, with no clear D. Germline V gives CDR1 MNHEY, CDR2 SVGEGT. The germline V and J ends were trimmed by 2 bases and 9 bases, with 8 bases remaining between them. The length of the CDR3 is 12 residues. CDR3 region: CASSYRKGEQFF. The CDR3 DNA reads TGTGCCAGCAGTTACCGGAAGGGTGAGCAGTTCTTC.

This chain joins TRBV7-8 and TRBJ1-2; no definite D call. V was clipped by 0 bases and J by 6 bases, with 5 bases between them. The CDR3 has 12 residues. CDR1 SGHVS and CDR2 FQNEAQ come from the germline V gene. CDR3 in amino acids: CASSLAGDGYTF. As DNA, the CDR3 is TGTGCCAGCAGCTTAGCTGGGGATGGCTACACCTTC.

The rearrangement uses TRBV7-8 and TRBJ2-3, with D perhaps matching TRBD2 (6 bases). With 8 bases removed from V and 5 bases from J, the gap between germline ends came to 20 bases. CDR1 is SGHVS and CDR2 is FQNEAQ in the germline V gene. The CDR3 extends over 15 amino acids. The CDR3 bases are TGTGCCAGCGCCCCTTGGAGGAGGCGGGAAGATACGCAGTATTTT. The encoded protein is CASAPWRRREDTQYF.

J is TRBJ2-5 and V is TRBV7-3, with D tentatively TRBD2 (6 bases). The CDR3 is 13 residues long. V lost 3 bases, J lost 3 bases, and 8 bases lay in between. The germline CDR1 and CDR2 sequences are SGHTA and FQGTGA. For the CDR3, the DNA is TGTGCCAGCAGCTTGACTAGAGAAGAGACCCAGTACTTC. It codes for CASSLTREETQYF.

The DNA for the CDR3 is TGTGCCAGCAGTCGTGGACAGATCAATCAGCCCCAGCATTTT. Translated, it gives CASSRGQINQPQHF. The chain links TRBV3-1 to TRBJ1-5, with D perhaps TRBD1 (6 bases). The CDR3 totals 14 residues. Germline values: CDR1 LGHDT, CDR2 YNNKEL (reference sequence). Trimming pared 6 bases from V and 3 bases from J, leaving 12 bases between.

V is TRBV29-1 and J is TRBJ2-5; 7 nucleotides line up with TRBD1. V gave up 2 bases and J gave up 2 bases; unmatched junction bases: 5. The CDR3 length is 14 residues. From germline, CDR1 is SQVTM and CDR2 ANQGSEA. CDR3 sequence (DNA): TGCAGCGTTGAAAACCGGGACAGACAAGAGACCCAGTACTTC. It is translated as CSVENRDRQETQYF. Combining the CDR3 with reference TRBV29-1 and TRBJ2-5 gives the whole variable domain SAVISQKPSRDICQRGTSLTIQCQVDSQVTMMFWYRQQPGQSLTLIATANQGSEATYESGFVIDKFPISRPNLTFSTLTVSNMSPEDSSIYLCSVENRDRQETQYFGPGTRLLVL.

The chain recombines TRBV20-1 with TRBJ2-3; 7 bases fit TRBD1. Unmatched junction bases numbered 10, after V lost 5 bases and J lost 2 bases. CDR1 is DFQATT, CDR2 SNEGSKA, per germline (reference sequence). There are 15 residues in the CDR3. The CDR3 DNA follows: TGCAGTGCTGCGACAGGGATTGGGATCACAGATACGCAGTATTTT. This codes for CSAATGIGITDTQYF.

In DNA form, the CDR3 reads TGTGCCAGCAGCTTAGAAGGGGCACTAGCCTACGAGCAGTACTTC. It encodes CASSLEGALAYEQYF. The chain combines TRBV7-9 with TRBJ2-7; D is perhaps TRBD1 or TRBD2 (5 bases each). Germline-derived CDR1 and CDR2 are SEHNR and FQNEAQ (reference sequence). The CDR3 is 15 residues long. The ends were cut back, 1 base at V and 2 bases at J, with 12 bases in the middle.

The rearrangement uses TRBV5-4 and TRBJ1-2; D unresolved. This CDR3 has 13 amino acids. Trimming pared 4 bases from V and 8 bases from J, leaving 15 bases between. Germline CDR1 reads SGHNT; CDR2 reads YYREEE (reference sequence). CDR3 amino acids: CASSHEVGKGYTF. The CDR3 DNA sequence: TGTGCCAGCAGCCACGAGGTAGGAAAAGGCTACACCTTC.

The chain employs TRBV6-2 or TRBV6-3 and TRBJ2-1; TRBD2 agrees at 10 bases. Trimming took 2 bases from V and 8 from J; bases not matched to a gene: 6. The germline V gene encodes CDR1 MNHEY and CDR2 SVGEGT. This CDR3 comprises 15 residues. CDR3 nucleotides: TGTGCCAGCAGTTACAGGCTAGCGGGAGAGCATGAGCAGTTCTTC. As protein: CASSYRLAGEHEQFF.

This clonotype was found once. V and J are TRBV28 and TRBJ2-5, with a weak D call TRBD2 (7 bases). With 4 bases removed from V and 1 base from J, the gap between germline ends came to 13 bases. The CDR3 runs to 15 residues. Germline V gives CDR1 MDHEN, CDR2 SYDVKM. The CDR3 nucleotides read TGTGCCAGCAGTTGGTCGGGGGGCGCCCAAGAGACCCAGTACTTC. Protein: CASSWSGGAQETQYF.

This chain uses TRBV20-1 with TRBJ2-3; perhaps TRBD1 as D (5 bases). Germline CDR1 and CDR2: DFQATT and SNEGSKA (reference sequence). Trimming took off 3 bases at V and 5 bases at J, with 9 bases between the two ends. This CDR3 has 12 residues. The CDR3 protein is CSARDNLDTQYF. The CDR3, as DNA: TGCAGTGCTAGGGACAACTTAGATACGCAGTATTTT.

The chain joins TRBV14 to TRBJ1-2; D may be TRBD1 (6 bases). This CDR3 is built from 15 residues. Germline CDR1 is SGHDN and CDR2 is FVKESK. V was cut by 1 base and J by 1 base, with 10 bases left in between. In DNA, the CDR3 is TGTGCCAGCAGCCAAGGGGGGCGCAATAACTATGGCTACACCTTC. This encodes CASSQGGRNNYGYTF. Based on the CDR3 plus reference TRBV14 and TRBJ1-2, the full variable domain is EAGVTQFPSHSVIEKGQTVTLRCDPISGHDNLYWYRRVMGKEIKFLLHFVKESKQDESGMPNNRFLAERTGGTYSTLKVQPAELEDSGVYFCASSQGGRNNYGYTFGSGTRLTVV.

The chain carries TRBV2 and TRBJ2-1; 7 nucleotides match TRBD2. Germline trimming cut 5 bases from V and 8 bases from J; bases unmatched to any gene: 12. This CDR3 region has 15 residues. CDR1 and CDR2 (germline): SNHLY, FYNNEI. CDR3: CASSRPGLGRDEQFF. The CDR3 nucleotides are TGTGCCAGCAGTCGTCCGGGACTGGGGAGGGATGAGCAGTTCTTC.

This chain joins TRBV20-1 and TRBJ2-6, with TRBD1 identical over 8 bases. Germline values: CDR1 DFQATT, CDR2 SNEGSKA (reference sequence). J lost 1 base, V lost 5 bases, and 1 base had no gene match. This CDR3 has 14 amino acids. CDR3 DNA: TGCAGTGCTCGACAGGGGTCTGGGGCCAACGTCCTGACTTTC. Protein: CSARQGSGANVLTF.

V gene TRBV20-1 combines with J gene TRBJ2-2; the D gene could be TRBD1 or TRBD2 (6 bases each). The CDR3 covers 12 residues. Germline V CDR1 and CDR2: DFQATT, SNEGSKA (reference sequence). Deletions cut 8 bases from V and 6 bases from J, with 13 bases between. The CDR3 spells CSLQRGAGELFF. In nucleotides, the CDR3 is TGCAGTCTCCAAAGGGGGGCCGGGGAGCTGTTTTTT.

The gene calls are TRBV14 and TRBJ1-1; D is ambiguous. The CDR3 is 15 residues long. In germline, CDR1 is SGHDN, CDR2 FVKESK. V was pared by 1 base and J by 1 base, with 10 bases between. CDR3 amino acids: CASSQGPGTNTEAFF. The CDR3 bases are TGTGCCAGCAGCCAAGGGCCAGGAACGAACACTGAAGCTTTCTTT.

The genes are TRBV29-1 and TRBJ1-1; 8 bases fit TRBD1. Germline loops: CDR1 SQVTM, CDR2 ANQGSEA. The CDR3 has 17 amino acids. Germline trimming cut 6 bases from V and 0 bases from J; bases unmatched to any gene: 15. The CDR3 protein is CSVARTGRRGMNTEAFF. The CDR3 region has the DNA TGCAGCGTCGCCAGGACAGGGCGGCGGGGCATGAACACTGAAGCTTTCTTT.

V and J are TRBV20-1 and TRBJ2-1; no clear D gene. This CDR3 region has 10 residues. Germline V gene sequence: CDR1 DFQATT, CDR2 SNEGSKA (reference sequence). V lost 6 bases and J 4 bases, leaving 4 bases between the germline ends. CDR3 sequence (DNA): TGCAGTGCCCCTTACAATGAGCAGTTCTTC. Amino acid sequence: CSAPYNEQFF.

The V and J genes are TRBV29-1 and TRBJ2-3; the match to TRBD2 covers 10 bases. After removal of 4 bases from V and 5 bases from J, the junction contained 6 bases not matched to a gene. This CDR3 is built from 14 residues. Germline V gives CDR1 SQVTM, CDR2 ANQGSEA. The CDR3 DNA is TGCAGCGTTGGGCTAGCGGGAGCGGTAGATACGCAGTATTTT. Its protein product is CSVGLAGAVDTQYF.

This rearrangement joins TRBV29-1 to TRBJ1-2; D unclear. The CDR3 sequence is 12 residues long. Looked up from germline, CDR1 is SQVTM and CDR2 is ANQGSEA. Between the trimmed V and J ends, which lost 3 bases and 4 bases, there was a span of 9 bases. The CDR3 loop is CSVDSDSYGYTF. The CDR3 DNA sequence: TGCAGCGTTGACTCGGACTCCTATGGCTACACCTTC.

The J gene is TRBJ2-7, the V gene TRBV4-3; 7 bases fit TRBD2. V gave up 4 bases and J gave up 2 bases; unmatched junction bases: 8. The length of the CDR3 is 15 residues. Germline V CDR1 and CDR2: LGHNA, YSLEER. CDR3 nucleotides: TGCGCCAGCAGCCCCGGGCGGGAGACCACCTACGAGCAGTACTTC. It codes for CASSPGRETTYEQYF.

This clonotype was found once. The chain recombines TRBV3-1 with TRBJ2-7; TRBD2 matches 8 bases. V lost 3 bases, J lost 0 bases, and 4 bases stayed unmatched. This CDR3 comprises 15 residues. Germline loops: CDR1 LGHDT, CDR2 YNNKEL (reference sequence). This chain's CDR3 is CASSQAGGPSYEQYF. The CDR3 DNA is TGTGCCAGCAGCCAGGCGGGAGGCCCCTCCTACGAGCAGTACTTC.

This clonotype turned up a few times. The chain uses TRBV7-9 and TRBJ2-3, with TRBD2 matching 7 bases. CDR1 is SEHNR, CDR2 FQNEAQ, per germline (reference sequence). V lost 5 bases and J lost 1; bases outside the gene matches: 3. This CDR3 region has 14 residues. The CDR3 protein is CASSVLAGTDTQYF. In DNA, the CDR3 is TGTGCCAGCAGCGTCCTAGCGGGCACAGATACGCAGTATTTT.

The gene calls are TRBV7-2 and TRBJ1-2; D is undetermined. Looked up from germline, CDR1 is SGHTA and CDR2 is FQGNSA. Trimming removed 0 bases at V and 3 bases at J, with 11 bases between. CDR3 size: 15 residues. The CDR3, as DNA: TGTGCCAGCAGCTTAGCCCAACCACAGCACTATGGCTACACCTTC. This encodes CASSLAQPQHYGYTF.